The T cell receptor (beta chain) described here comes from a study of blood T cell repertoires in COVID-19. Study-wide background: Acute and convalescent COVID-19 samples came from the United States, Italy and Spain.

Germline V gene data show CDR1 as LNHDA and CDR2 as SQIVND (reference sequence). Germline trimming cut 6 bases from V and 11 bases from J; bases unmatched to any gene: 7. This CDR3 spans 12 amino acids. Source study methods: The authors estimated nucleated cell counts from reference gene primer amplification. Sequencing used immunoSEQ multiplex PCR; TCRdb keeps in-frame clones, though not all of them. V, J and clone size are those of that table, while D and trimming were read from the DNA. The sample contains 45,000 to 70,000 clones, around 90% of which appear only once. The chain recombines TRBV19 with TRBJ1-5, with 7 nucleotides matching TRBD1. This TCR was sampled from a woman in her sixties with active or convalescent COVID-19. Source material: peripheral blood. The CDR3 DNA follows: TGTGCCAGTAGGGGGACAGTCTCAGCCCAGCATTTT. This encodes CASRGTVSAQHF.